This section outlines one T cell receptor beta chain sequence together with its context. Per the authors' pipeline: Quantification of nucleated cells was approximated via reference gene primer amplification. Profiled with immunoSEQ multiplex PCR; TCRdb holds only in-frame clones, not every one. The V and J calls and clone size were taken over from that table, and D and trimming were inferred from the DNA. This table has around 470,000 clones, roughly nine tenths appearing once. The data belong to a study of blood T cell repertoires in COVID-19. Study as a whole: Acute and convalescent COVID-19 samples came from the United States, Italy and Spain.

One Seattle source followed patients from active infection through their disease course. The specimen sequenced was peripheral blood. The receptor was isolated from a man younger than 35 with COVID-19, enrolled during active disease.

The CDR3 sequence is CASSAWTGIDEQYF. The CDR3 nucleotides are TGTGCCAGCAGCGCCTGGACAGGGATAGACGAGCAGTACTTC. The rearrangement links TRBV5-4 to TRBJ2-7; 8 bases fit TRBD1. Germline V gives CDR1 SGHNT, CDR2 YYREEE (reference sequence). V dropped 4 bases and J dropped 5; count of bases not matched to a gene: 8. This CDR3 is 14 amino acids long.